Presented here are 21 T cell receptor beta chains from one specimen sequenced in a study of blood T cell repertoires in COVID-19. Here immunoSEQ multiplex PCR was the method, and the copy in TCRdb shows in-frame clones only, minus some. Counted here are roughly 290,000 clones, 80% to 95% occurring once; the ten biggest clones make up 6.8%. The specimen sequenced was peripheral blood. The origin of the receptors is a woman under 40 with COVID-19, enrolled during active disease.

The rearrangement joins TRBV3-1 (or the pseudogene TRBV3-2) to TRBJ2-7; TRBD2 agrees at 9 bases. The CDR3 is made up of 15 amino acids. In germline, CDR1 is LGHDT, CDR2 YNNKEL (reference sequence). V gave up 1 base and J gave up 5 bases; unmatched junction bases: 6. This CDR3 reads CASSQGLAVKHEQYF. The CDR3 DNA follows: TGTGCCAGCAGCCAAGGACTAGCGGTGAAGCACGAGCAGTACTTC.

The chain recombines TRBV5-5 with TRBJ1-2; unclear D gene. The CDR3 covers 14 residues. Trimming took off 4 bases at V and 3 bases at J, with 13 bases between the two ends. Per germline, CDR1 SGHKS and CDR2 YYEKEE (reference sequence). The CDR3 DNA reads TGTGCCAGCAGCCTGTCTCGGGGTGACTATGGCTACACCTTC. Its translation: CASSLSRGDYGYTF.

This clone turned up a few times. This chain joins TRBV5-1 and TRBJ1-6, with D possibly TRBD1 on 5 matching bases. Trimming stripped 6 bases from V and 5 bases from J, with 15 bases between. Germline CDR1 reads SGHRS; CDR2 reads YFSETQ. The CDR3 contains 15 residues. The CDR3 sequence: CASTPGGTDNSPLHF. The CDR3 DNA sequence: TGCGCCAGCACCCCCGGCGGGACGGATAATTCACCCCTCCACTTT. Full variable domain (outside the CDR3, taken from reference TRBV5-1 and TRBJ1-6): KAGVTQTPRYLIKTRGQQVTLSCSPISGHRSVSWYQQTPGQGLQFLFEYFSETQRNKGNFPGRFSGRQFSNSRSEMNVSTLELGDSALYLCASTPGGTDNSPLHFGNGTRLTVT.

The chain employs TRBV6-5 and TRBJ2-2; D is perhaps TRBD1 (6 bases). Trimming removed 6 bases at V and 5 bases at J, with 13 bases between. The CDR3 is 14 amino acids. Germline assignment: CDR1 MNHEY and CDR2 SVGAGI. CDR3 sequence reads: CASRRQVVTGELFF. The DNA of the CDR3 is TGTGCCAGCAGGAGACAGGTGGTAACCGGGGAGCTGTTTTTT.

V gene TRBV3-1 (or the pseudogene TRBV3-2) combines with J gene TRBJ1-1, with D unclear. The germline V and J ends were trimmed by 4 bases and 4 bases, with 16 bases remaining between them. This CDR3 contains 15 residues. Germline-derived CDR1 and CDR2 are LGHDT and YNNKEL (reference sequence). As DNA, the CDR3 is TGTGCCAGCAGCCCATACCTACTCGGCGGCACTGAAGCTTTCTTT. Encoded protein: CASSPYLLGGTEAFF.

The CDR3 here is CSASHTTYGYTF. CDR3 sequence (DNA): TGCAGTGCTAGTCACACCACCTATGGCTACACCTTC. The genes are TRBV20-1 and TRBJ1-2, with no clear D. Germline CDR1 is DFQATT and CDR2 is SNEGSKA (reference sequence). CDR3 length equals 12 residues. V gave up 3 bases and J gave up 4 bases, with 9 bases separating them.

The chain recombines TRBV11-2 with TRBJ1-2, with 7 bases identical to TRBD1. The CDR3 length is 12 residues. Trimming at V came to 4 bases and at J to 8 bases, leaving 4 bases not matched to a gene. The germline V gene has CDR1 SGHAT and CDR2 FQNNGV. The CDR3 DNA reads as TGTGCCAGCAGCTACCAGGGGGAAGGCTACACCTTC. It is translated as CASSYQGEGYTF.

The chain is built from TRBV13 and TRBJ1-6, with 7 bases aligning to TRBD1. The CDR3 is 14 amino acids. The ends lost 3 bases at V and 10 bases at J; junction bases unmatched: 6. Germline CDR1 reads PRHDT; CDR2 reads FYEKMQ (reference sequence). The CDR3 DNA sequence: TGTGCCAGCAGCTTCAGGGGGAATCGGTCACCCCTCCACTTT. Amino acid sequence: CASSFRGNRSPLHF.

V gene TRBV6-6 combines with J gene TRBJ2-7, with 8 bases identical to TRBD1. The CDR3 extends over 15 amino acids. The germline V gene encodes CDR1 MNHNY and CDR2 SVGAGI (reference sequence). V lost 6 bases, J lost 0 bases, and 7 bases stayed unmatched. CDR3 DNA sequence: TGTGCCAGCAGGTATCGACAGGGGCACTCCTACGAGCAGTACTTC. Translating gives CASRYRQGHSYEQYF.

The chain recombines TRBV5-1 with TRBJ2-7; D may be TRBD1 (6 bases). The germline CDR1 and CDR2 sequences are SGHRS and YFSETQ. The CDR3 spans 15 residues. Trimming shortened V by 7 bases and J by 0 bases, and 17 bases separated the two germline ends. The CDR3 DNA follows: TGCGCCAGCCGGACCGGGACATCGAGCTCCTACGAGCAGTACTTC. Protein: CASRTGTSSSYEQYF.

The chain couples TRBV4-1 to TRBJ2-6; 8 bases map to TRBD1. CDR3 length: 17 amino acids. Germline-derived CDR1 and CDR2 are MGHRA and YSYEKL. With V trimmed by 4 bases and J by 0 bases, 5 bases remained unmatched. The CDR3 protein is CASSPDRVGSGANVLTF. CDR3 sequence (DNA): TGCGCCAGCAGCCCGGACAGGGTTGGCTCTGGGGCCAACGTCCTGACTTTC.

The chain carries TRBV30 and TRBJ2-7; 8 positions agree with TRBD1. V lost 2 bases to trimming and J lost 8 bases; unmatched junction nucleotides: 8. CDR3 length: 13 residues. Germline V gene sequence: CDR1 GTSNPN, CDR2 SVGIG (reference sequence). The CDR3 nucleotides are TGTGCCTGGAGTAACACAGGGGGAAGTAAGCAGTACTTC. This gives the protein CAWSNTGGSKQYF.

V and J are TRBV6-5 and TRBJ2-7; maybe TRBD2 (5 bases). Trimming stripped 6 bases from V and 3 bases from J, with 15 bases between. The CDR3 totals 14 residues. Looked up from germline, CDR1 is MNHEY and CDR2 is SVGAGI. The CDR3 sequence: CASRLREGLYEQYF. Here the CDR3 DNA reads TGTGCCAGCAGGCTTCGCGAGGGCCTCTACGAGCAGTACTTC.

Here the CDR3 reads CASDREGLAGQGQFF. The CDR3 DNA is TGTGCCTCGGACAGGGAGGGACTAGCGGGCCAAGGGCAGTTCTTC. J is TRBJ2-1 and V is TRBV30, with 12 bases that match TRBD2. The CDR3 runs 15 residues. The junction had 16 bases not matched to a gene; V was cut back by 7 bases and J by 12 bases. Germline V gives CDR1 GTSNPN, CDR2 SVGIG (reference sequence).

The chain combines TRBV20-1 with TRBJ1-4, with D unclear. The V end lost 6 bases, the J end lost 7 bases, and 9 bases lay between the germline ends. From germline, CDR1 is DFQATT and CDR2 SNEGSKA (reference sequence). CDR3 size: 11 residues. CDR3 sequence reads: CSAETLEKLFF. CDR3 nucleotide sequence: TGCAGTGCAGAGACTCTTGAAAAACTGTTTTTT.

This clone was found once. The chain links TRBV7-9 to TRBJ1-1; tentative D call: TRBD1 (5 bases). The CDR3 runs to 14 residues. V was shortened by 7 bases and J by 11 bases, with 23 bases between the two germline ends. CDR1 is SEHNR and CDR2 is FQNEAQ in the germline V gene (reference sequence). The CDR3 DNA reads TGTGCCAGCACCCTCTCCGGACACTCCGGGGGGGCTTTCTTT. Its protein product is CASTLSGHSGGAFF.

V usage is TRBV4-2 and J usage is TRBJ1-2; tentative D call: TRBD1 (6 bases). Germline assignment: CDR1 LGHNA and CDR2 YNFKEQ. V lost 2 bases, J lost 4 bases, and 11 bases lay in between. The CDR3 is 14 residues long. Here the CDR3 DNA reads TGTGCCAGCAGCCAAACCCTCAGGGGCTATGGCTACACCTTC. It yields the protein CASSQTLRGYGYTF.

V and J are TRBV24-1 and TRBJ2-7; a possible D gene is TRBD1 (5 bases). V lost 4 bases and J lost 3, with 9 bases in between. The CDR3 spans 13 residues. The germline gives CDR1 KGHDR, CDR2 SFDVKD. The CDR3 sequence is CATSDQGGYEQYF. CDR3 nucleotides: TGTGCCACCAGTGACCAGGGTGGCTACGAGCAGTACTTC.

The gene calls are TRBV27 and TRBJ2-7, with 10 positions matching TRBD2. The germline V gene encodes CDR1 MNHEY and CDR2 SMNVEV (reference sequence). The length of the CDR3 is 15 residues. The junction had 6 bases not matched to a gene; V was cut back by 5 bases and J by 2 bases. The CDR3 protein is CASSLSGRFPYEQYF. The CDR3 DNA reads TGTGCCAGCAGTCTTAGCGGGAGGTTTCCCTACGAGCAGTACTTC.

This clone was seen ten or more times. Other DNA sequences in the sample encode the same CDR3. The rearrangement uses TRBV19 and TRBJ2-7; 7 nucleotides align to TRBD1. Germline V gene lookup returns CDR1 LNHDA and CDR2 SQIVND (reference sequence). This CDR3 is built from 15 residues. With 5 bases clipped from V and 2 bases from J, the junction kept 9 bases outside the gene matches. CDR3 nucleotides: TGTGCCAGTAGTCCCGCGACAGGGAGTGCCTACGAGCAGTACTTC. It encodes CASSPATGSAYEQYF.

This chain joins TRBV13 and TRBJ2-1, with D possibly matching TRBD1 (6 bases). Trimming cost V 8 bases and J 3 bases, with 14 bases left between them. The CDR3 length is 14 residues. Germline values: CDR1 PRHDT, CDR2 FYEKMQ (reference sequence). DNA for the CDR3: TGTGCCAGCTTGGGGGCACAGAGCTACAATGAGCAGTTCTTC. Residues: CASLGAQSYNEQFF.